The rows below give T cell receptor beta chains drawn from one sample of a study of control samples from healthy donors and cancer patients. Repertoires were generated with immunoSEQ multiplex PCR, while TCRdb's copy carries only in-frame clones and drops some. The table lists around 70,000 clones, approximately 94% of them singletons. The sequencing sample was made of blood. Source of these receptors: a woman aged 25 to 39 in good health. Both conserved end residues are part of each CDR3. The order of the fields is clone size, V gene, D gene, J gene, CDR3 protein, CDR3 DNA. D genes are given only for firm matches. The listing skips clone size in some rows; elsewhere it reads once, few, many or a size class.

clone size: -
V gene: TRBV6-5
D gene: -
J gene: TRBJ1-1
CDR3 protein: CASSRPQGTEAFF
CDR3 DNA: TGTGCCAGCAGTCGCCCACAGGGAACTGAAGCTTTCTTT

clone size: -
V gene: TRBV3-1/TRBV3-2
D gene: -
J gene: TRBJ1-6
CDR3 protein: CASSQEGSGSPLHF
CDR3 DNA: TGTGCCAGCAGCCAAGAAGGCTCGGGTTCACCCCTCCACTTT

clone size: -
V gene: TRBV11-2
D gene: -
J gene: TRBJ1-1
CDR3 protein: CASSPVGGAEAFF
CDR3 DNA: TGTGCCAGCAGCCCGGTAGGGGGGGCTGAAGCTTTCTTT

clone size: -
V gene: TRBV5-4
D gene: -
J gene: TRBJ2-2
CDR3 protein: CASSFNTGELFF
CDR3 DNA: TGTGCCAGCAGCTTCAACACCGGGGAGCTGTTTTTT

clone size: -
V gene: TRBV12-3/TRBV12-4
D gene: -
J gene: TRBJ1-4
CDR3 protein: CASGSGGLEKLFF
CDR3 DNA: TGTGCCAGCGGGAGCGGGGGGCTGGAAAAACTGTTTTTT

clone size: -
V gene: TRBV5-4
D gene: TRBD2
J gene: TRBJ2-2
CDR3 protein: CASERGGINTGELFF
CDR3 DNA: TGTGCCAGCGAGCGGGGGGGCATTAACACCGGGGAGCTGTTTTTT

clone size: -
V gene: TRBV7-8
D gene: -
J gene: TRBJ1-4
CDR3 protein: CASSFPGLNEKLFF
CDR3 DNA: TGTGCCAGCAGCTTCCCCGGTCTAAATGAAAAACTGTTTTTT

clone size: -
V gene: TRBV28
D gene: -
J gene: TRBJ1-4
CDR3 protein: CASSQSPYGGTNEKLFF
CDR3 DNA: TGTGCCAGCAGTCAATCCCCGTACGGGGGGACTAATGAAAAACTGTTTTTT

clone size: -
V gene: TRBV20-1
D gene: -
J gene: TRBJ1-1
CDR3 protein: CSASGSMGRGTEAFF
CDR3 DNA: TGCAGTGCTAGTGGGAGTATGGGGCGAGGTACTGAAGCTTTCTTT

clone size: -
V gene: TRBV7-2
D gene: -
J gene: TRBJ1-2
CDR3 protein: CASSLARVGYTF
CDR3 DNA: TGTGCCAGCAGCCTAGCCAGGGTGGGCTACACCTTC

clone size: -
V gene: TRBV5-1
D gene: -
J gene: TRBJ1-2
CDR3 protein: CASRTLGEGVIGYTF
CDR3 DNA: TGCGCCAGCAGGACCCTGGGGGAGGGAGTAATTGGCTACACCTTC

clone size: -
V gene: TRBV7-8
D gene: -
J gene: TRBJ1-1
CDR3 protein: CASSIGRVEAEAFF
CDR3 DNA: TGTGCCAGCAGCATTGGTAGGGTGGAGGCTGAAGCTTTCTTT

clone size: -
V gene: TRBV6-2/TRBV6-3
D gene: TRBD1
J gene: TRBJ1-4
CDR3 protein: CASSYASRGNEKLFF
CDR3 DNA: TGTGCCAGCAGTTACGCAAGCAGGGGGAATGAAAAACTGTTTTTT

clone size: -
V gene: TRBV28
D gene: TRBD1
J gene: TRBJ1-2
CDR3 protein: CASSLSGQLNDGYTF
CDR3 DNA: TGTGCCAGCAGTTTATCGGGACAGCTAAACGATGGCTACACCTTC

clone size: -
V gene: TRBV9
D gene: -
J gene: TRBJ1-3
CDR3 protein: CASSEDIGNTIYF
CDR3 DNA: TGTGCCAGCAGCGAGGACATAGGAAACACCATATATTTT

clone size: -
V gene: TRBV5-6
D gene: -
J gene: TRBJ1-3
CDR3 protein: CASSLIRSDTIYF
CDR3 DNA: TGTGCCAGCAGCTTGATCAGATCTGACACCATATATTTT

clone size: -
V gene: TRBV5-5
D gene: -
J gene: TRBJ1-2
CDR3 protein: CASSSQVDYGYTF
CDR3 DNA: TGTGCCAGCAGCTCACAGGTAGACTATGGCTACACCTTC

clone size: -
V gene: TRBV2
D gene: -
J gene: TRBJ1-1
CDR3 protein: CASSGDSTTEAFF
CDR3 DNA: TGTGCCAGCAGTGGTGATAGTACCACTGAAGCTTTCTTT

clone size: once
V gene: TRBV6-5
D gene: -
J gene: TRBJ2-5
CDR3 protein: CASNQRAVHRETQYF
CDR3 DNA: TGTGCCAGCAATCAGCGAGCGGTGCATAGAGAGACCCAGTACTTC

clone size: -
V gene: TRBV14
D gene: -
J gene: TRBJ1-3
CDR3 protein: CASRVQGSGNTIYF
CDR3 DNA: TGTGCCAGCAGGGTACAAGGCTCTGGAAACACCATATATTTT

clone size: -
V gene: TRBV6-5
D gene: -
J gene: TRBJ1-3
CDR3 protein: CASLQGSGNTIYF
CDR3 DNA: TGTGCCAGCCTCCAGGGCTCTGGAAACACCATATATTTT

clone size: medium-sized
V gene: TRBV6-6
D gene: TRBD1
J gene: TRBJ1-2
CDR3 protein: CASSYSMEGALGYTF
CDR3 DNA: TGTGCCAGCAGTTACTCGATGGAGGGGGCGCTTGGCTACACCTTC

clone size: -
V gene: TRBV27
D gene: -
J gene: TRBJ2-7
CDR3 protein: CASSSLNSYEQYF
CDR3 DNA: TGTGCCAGCAGTTCACTAAACAGCTACGAGCAGTACTTC

clone size: -
V gene: TRBV7-6
D gene: -
J gene: TRBJ1-5
CDR3 protein: CASSSGPSNQPQHF
CDR3 DNA: TGTGCCAGCAGCTCTGGACCTAGCAATCAGCCCCAGCATTTT

clone size: -
V gene: TRBV11-2
D gene: -
J gene: TRBJ2-7
CDR3 protein: CASSTRGSYEQYF
CDR3 DNA: TGTGCCAGCAGCACCAGAGGCAGTTACGAGCAGTACTTC

clone size: -
V gene: TRBV30
D gene: -
J gene: TRBJ2-3
CDR3 protein: CAWNIAGTGNTQYF
CDR3 DNA: TGTGCCTGGAATATCGCGGGGACCGGCAATACGCAGTATTTT

clone size: -
V gene: TRBV5-1
D gene: -
J gene: TRBJ2-1
CDR3 protein: CASSSLSGRYNEQFF
CDR3 DNA: TGCGCCAGCAGCTCCCTTAGCGGACGCTACAATGAGCAGTTCTTC

clone size: -
V gene: TRBV19
D gene: TRBD2
J gene: TRBJ2-7
CDR3 protein: CASSIGTSGHYEQYF
CDR3 DNA: TGTGCCAGTAGTATAGGGACTAGCGGCCACTACGAGCAGTACTTC

clone size: -
V gene: TRBV6-5
D gene: -
J gene: TRBJ2-5
CDR3 protein: CASSYSWGGVETQYF
CDR3 DNA: TGTGCCAGCAGTTACTCTTGGGGGGGCGTGGAGACCCAGTACTTC

clone size: -
V gene: TRBV6-5
D gene: -
J gene: TRBJ1-2
CDR3 protein: CASKQATYGYTF
CDR3 DNA: TGTGCCAGCAAGCAGGCGACCTATGGCTACACCTTC

clone size: -
V gene: TRBV19
D gene: -
J gene: TRBJ1-1
CDR3 protein: CASSMGLGATEAFF
CDR3 DNA: TGTGCCAGTAGTATGGGACTGGGGGCCACTGAAGCTTTCTTT

clone size: -
V gene: TRBV19
D gene: -
J gene: TRBJ1-1
CDR3 protein: CASNRVGTEAFF
CDR3 DNA: TGTGCCAGTAATAGGGTTGGCACTGAAGCTTTCTTT